These 10 T cell receptor beta chains were all obtained from the same sample, sequenced in a study of cytomegalovirus exposure and HLA in healthy donors. Generated by immunoSEQ multiplex PCR, the TCRdb table keeps only in-frame clones and is missing some. Seen here are about 150,000 clones, 85% to 95% observed once, and the top ten hold 1.5% to 2%. What was sequenced was PBMCs. The receptor set was obtained from a young man in good health and CMV-seropositive.

The rearrangement joins TRBV5-1 to TRBJ2-7; the match to TRBD2 covers 10 bases. The CDR3 covers 14 residues. The ends lost 5 bases at V and 6 bases at J; junction bases unmatched: 8. The germline V gene encodes CDR1 SGHRS and CDR2 YFSETQ. The CDR3 nucleotides are TGCGCCAGCAGTAGGCCTAGCGGGAGACCCGAGCAGTACTTC. Protein sequence: CASSRPSGRPEQYF. The variable domain in full, completed from reference TRBV5-1 and TRBJ2-7, reads KAGVTQTPRYLIKTRGQQVTLSCSPISGHRSVSWYQQTPGQGLQFLFEYFSETQRNKGNFPGRFSGRQFSNSRSEMNVSTLELGDSALYLCASSRPSGRPEQYFGPGTRLTVT.

Notes on this clone: Other DNA sequences in the sample encode the same CDR3. The genes are TRBV27 and TRBJ1-5; D gene uncertain. V gave up 2 bases and J gave up 2 bases, with 7 bases separating them. CDR1 and CDR2 (germline): MNHEY, SMNVEV (reference sequence). This CDR3 comprises 14 residues. The CDR3 region has the DNA TGTGCCAGCAGTTTAGGCCAGGGCAATCAGCCCCAGCATTTT. Residues: CASSLGQGNQPQHF.

The chain has TRBV5-6 and TRBJ1-1; 7 bases agree with TRBD1. The CDR3 is made up of 14 amino acids. Germline V gene data show CDR1 as SGHDT and CDR2 as YYEEEE. The J segment lost 6 bases and the V segment lost 0 bases, leaving 5 bases of the junction unmatched. CDR3 sequence (DNA): TGTGCCAGCAGCTTGGGGACCGGGACAGCTGAAGCTTTCTTT. Protein product: CASSLGTGTAEAFF.

The J gene is TRBJ1-2, the V gene TRBV6-6; 7 bases match TRBD1. Germline-derived CDR1 and CDR2 are MNHNY and SVGAGI (reference sequence). Losses at the gene ends were 2 bases for V and 8 bases for J; bases not matched to a gene: 8. This CDR3 contains 14 residues. The CDR3 DNA follows: TGTGCCAGCAGTTACGACACGGGACAGAACGGCTACACCTTC. Amino acids: CASSYDTGQNGYTF.

The chain employs TRBV7-2 and TRBJ1-2; D is unclear. The germline V gene encodes CDR1 SGHTA and CDR2 FQGNSA. Between the trimmed V and J ends, which lost 5 bases and 0 bases, there was a span of 4 bases. The CDR3 is made up of 12 amino acids. CDR3 in DNA: TGTGCCAGCAGCCCCTCTAACTATGGCTACACCTTC. As protein: CASSPSNYGYTF. The full variable domain, completed using reference TRBV7-2 and TRBJ1-2, is GAGVSQSPSNKVTEKGKDVELRCDPISGHTALYWYRQSLGQGLEFLIYFQGNSAPDKSGLPSDRFSAERTGGSVSTLTIQRTQQEDSAVYLCASSPSNYGYTFGSGTRLTVV.

The rearrangement uses TRBV14 and TRBJ1-2; a weak D match, TRBD1 (5 bases). V lost 0 bases to trimming and J lost 7 bases, with 9 bases between them. Germline V gives CDR1 SGHDN, CDR2 FVKESK. The CDR3 sequence is 13 residues long. This CDR3 reads CASSQEIGVGYTF. CDR3 nucleotide sequence: TGTGCCAGCAGCCAAGAGATAGGGGTTGGCTACACCTTC.

V and J are TRBV5-1 and TRBJ2-7; 10 positions agree with TRBD2. Losses at the gene ends were 5 bases for V and 2 bases for J; bases not matched to a gene: 16. The CDR3 consists of 18 residues. Looked up from germline, CDR1 is SGHRS and CDR2 is YFSETQ. The CDR3 is CASRWQDSWTSGAYEQYF. CDR3 nucleotide sequence: TGCGCCAGCAGGTGGCAGGACAGCTGGACTAGCGGAGCCTACGAGCAGTACTTC.

The rearrangement joins TRBV27 to TRBJ1-2; no firm D call. This CDR3 contains 13 residues. The V gene's germline CDR1 is MNHEY and CDR2 SMNVEV (reference sequence). Trimming left V 6 bases short and J 0 bases short, with 8 bases between. CDR3 sequence reads: CASSRTANYGYTF. DNA for the CDR3: TGTGCCAGCAGCCGGACTGCTAACTATGGCTACACCTTC.

The chain recombines TRBV11-2 with TRBJ2-5, with D possibly matching TRBD2 (7 bases). Trimming cost V 4 bases and J 3 bases, with 15 bases left between them. This CDR3 has 15 amino acids. Germline V CDR1 and CDR2: SGHAT, FQNNGV. CDR3 sequence (DNA): TGTGCCAGCAGCTCCCAGGACAGCGGGGAAGAGACCCAGTACTTC. It translates to CASSSQDSGEETQYF. Full variable domain (missing parts from reference TRBV11-2 and TRBJ2-5): EAGVAQSPRYKIIEKRQSVAFWCNPISGHATLYWYQQILGQGPKLLIQFQNNGVVDDSQLPKDRFSAERLKGVDSTLKIQPAKLEDSAVYLCASSSQDSGEETQYFGPGTRLLVL.

The chain couples TRBV4-1 to TRBJ2-1; D unresolved. The CDR3 sequence is 16 residues long. V lost 2 bases and J 0 bases, leaving 11 bases between the germline ends. Germline-derived CDR1 and CDR2 are MGHRA and YSYEKL. The CDR3 here is CASSQTQVSSYNEQFF. As DNA, the CDR3 is TGCGCCAGCAGCCAAACTCAGGTTAGCTCCTACAATGAGCAGTTCTTC.